This is a list of T cell receptor beta chains from one sample in a study of monozygotic twins with inflammatory bowel disease. TCRdb reprocessed the 5' RACE reads, with one entry per CDR3 protein and no DNA. The sample totals 440,000 or so distinct CDR3 sequences. Source material: blood. The source of these receptors is a human donor with ulcerative colitis or Crohn's disease, or a healthy co-twin of an affected twin (not recorded which). The CDR3 runs from the conserved cysteine through the conserved F or W.

j_call: TRBJ1-3; v_call: TRBV12-3/TRBV12-4; cdr3_length: 16; cdr3_aa: CASSPRDPRRGNTIYF
j_call: TRBJ2-1; v_call: TRBV28; cdr3_length: 14; cdr3_aa: CASTPGTRYNEQFF
j_call: TRBJ2-4; v_call: TRBV5-1; cdr3_length: 14; cdr3_aa: CASSLEPSLNIQYF
j_call: TRBJ1-1; v_call: TRBV5-1; cdr3_length: 14; cdr3_aa: CASSLGGAASEAFF
j_call: TRBJ2-3; v_call: TRBV28; cdr3_length: 12; cdr3_aa: CASSRASGTQYF
j_call: TRBJ2-5; v_call: TRBV29-1; cdr3_length: 13; cdr3_aa: CSVEGLAGETQYF
j_call: TRBJ1-2; v_call: TRBV4-2; cdr3_length: 12; cdr3_aa: CASSQGEVGYTF
j_call: TRBJ2-3; v_call: TRBV5-1; cdr3_length: 16; cdr3_aa: CASRRGVGQGEHTQYF
j_call: TRBJ2-3; v_call: TRBV7-9; cdr3_length: 16; cdr3_aa: CASSLGTVPSTDTQYF
j_call: TRBJ1-5; v_call: TRBV10-3; cdr3_length: 16; cdr3_aa: CAISAVAGGVDQPQHF
j_call: TRBJ2-7; v_call: TRBV7-2; cdr3_length: 12; cdr3_aa: CASSLRFYEQYF
j_call: TRBJ2-2; v_call: TRBV24-1; cdr3_length: 15; cdr3_aa: CATSQSGVNTGELFF
j_call: TRBJ2-2; v_call: TRBV7-9; cdr3_length: 16; cdr3_aa: CASSLRRLAGTGELFF
j_call: TRBJ1-2; v_call: TRBV25-1; cdr3_length: 15; cdr3_aa: CASSELGGRDYGYTF
j_call: TRBJ2-1; v_call: TRBV7-3; cdr3_length: 18; cdr3_aa: CASSHHGTSSHVANEQFF
j_call: TRBJ2-7; v_call: TRBV20-1; cdr3_length: 12; cdr3_aa: CSARLTGGGQYF
j_call: TRBJ2-7; v_call: TRBV20-1; cdr3_length: 14; cdr3_aa: CSAMNGGSVGEQYF
j_call: TRBJ2-5; v_call: TRBV10-3; cdr3_length: 17; cdr3_aa: CAISEPQLAGIQETQYF
j_call: TRBJ1-2; v_call: TRBV18; cdr3_length: 14; cdr3_aa: CASSRMAGNYGYTF
j_call: TRBJ1-1; v_call: TRBV4-2; cdr3_length: 19; cdr3_aa: CASSQKQSGIPRENTEAFF
j_call: TRBJ2-1; v_call: TRBV19; cdr3_length: 14; cdr3_aa: CASSISGKISEQFF
j_call: TRBJ1-1; v_call: TRBV7-9; cdr3_length: 15; cdr3_aa: CASSLGGQGWTEAFF
j_call: TRBJ2-5; v_call: TRBV20-1; cdr3_length: 14; cdr3_aa: CSARVLAGMETQYF
j_call: TRBJ2-2; v_call: TRBV5-6; cdr3_length: 15; cdr3_aa: CASSTGQGYTGELFF
j_call: TRBJ2-5; v_call: TRBV9; cdr3_length: 13; cdr3_aa: CASSVAAGETQYF
j_call: TRBJ2-7; v_call: TRBV29-1; cdr3_length: 13; cdr3_aa: CSVEGQGAYEQYF
j_call: TRBJ1-4; v_call: TRBV10-2; cdr3_length: 12; cdr3_aa: CASSEVGEKLFF
j_call: TRBJ1-1; v_call: TRBV18; cdr3_length: 14; cdr3_aa: CASSPSGASTEAFF
j_call: TRBJ1-1; v_call: TRBV18; cdr3_length: 14; cdr3_aa: CATVRAGDYTEAFF
j_call: TRBJ2-3; v_call: TRBV6-1; cdr3_length: 15; cdr3_aa: CASSKGLVVADTQYF
j_call: TRBJ2-3; v_call: TRBV30; cdr3_length: 15; cdr3_aa: CAWSGTSGRGDTQYF
j_call: TRBJ2-7; v_call: TRBV4-3; cdr3_length: 14; cdr3_aa: CASSQDPGLNEQYF
j_call: TRBJ2-2; v_call: TRBV5-4; cdr3_length: 16; cdr3_aa: CASSLEERANTGELFF
j_call: TRBJ1-2; v_call: TRBV12-3/TRBV12-4; cdr3_length: 14; cdr3_aa: CASSSYRDLEGYTF
j_call: TRBJ2-5; v_call: TRBV9; cdr3_length: 12; cdr3_aa: CASSEESETQYF
j_call: TRBJ2-1; v_call: TRBV27; cdr3_length: 12; cdr3_aa: CASSFQYNEQFF
j_call: TRBJ2-1; v_call: TRBV5-1; cdr3_length: 14; cdr3_aa: CASGSGSSYNEQFF
j_call: TRBJ2-1; v_call: TRBV6-2/TRBV6-3; cdr3_length: 16; cdr3_aa: CASSFSLGQLDNEQFF
j_call: TRBJ2-3; v_call: TRBV20-1; cdr3_length: 16; cdr3_aa: CSATVAATLRTDTQYF
j_call: TRBJ2-5; v_call: TRBV24-1; cdr3_length: 12; cdr3_aa: CATSGAEETQYF
j_call: TRBJ1-2; v_call: TRBV12-3/TRBV12-4; cdr3_length: 15; cdr3_aa: CASSSTGTPPHGYTF